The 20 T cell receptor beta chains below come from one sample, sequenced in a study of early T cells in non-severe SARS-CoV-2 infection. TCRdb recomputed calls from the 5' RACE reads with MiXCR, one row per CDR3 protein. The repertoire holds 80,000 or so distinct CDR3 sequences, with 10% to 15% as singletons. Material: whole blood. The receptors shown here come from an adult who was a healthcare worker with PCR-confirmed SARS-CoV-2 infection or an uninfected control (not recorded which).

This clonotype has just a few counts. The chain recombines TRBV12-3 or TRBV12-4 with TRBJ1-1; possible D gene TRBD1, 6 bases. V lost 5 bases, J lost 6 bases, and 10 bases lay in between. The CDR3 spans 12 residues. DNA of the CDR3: TGTGCCAGCAGTAATACAGGGTCTGAAGCTTTCTTT. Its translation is CASSNTGSEAFF.

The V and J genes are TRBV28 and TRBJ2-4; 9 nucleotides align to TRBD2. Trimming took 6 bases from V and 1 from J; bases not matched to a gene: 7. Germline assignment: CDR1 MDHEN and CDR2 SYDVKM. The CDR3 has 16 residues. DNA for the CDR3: TGTGCCAGCAGGAGCGGGGGGTCGGGGGCCAAAAACATTCAGTACTTC. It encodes CASRSGGSGAKNIQYF. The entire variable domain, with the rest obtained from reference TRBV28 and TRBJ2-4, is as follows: DVKVTQSSRYLVKRTGEKVFLECVQDMDHENMFWYRQDPGLGLRLIYFSYDVKMKEKGDIPEGYSVSREKKERFSLILESASTNQTSMYLCASRSGGSGAKNIQYFGAGTRLSVL.

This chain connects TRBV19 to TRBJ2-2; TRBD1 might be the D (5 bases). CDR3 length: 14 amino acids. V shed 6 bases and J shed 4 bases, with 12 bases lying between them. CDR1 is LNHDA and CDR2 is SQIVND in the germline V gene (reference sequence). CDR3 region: CASSKQASTGELFF. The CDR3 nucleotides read TGTGCCAGTAGCAAACAGGCCAGCACCGGGGAGCTGTTTTTT.

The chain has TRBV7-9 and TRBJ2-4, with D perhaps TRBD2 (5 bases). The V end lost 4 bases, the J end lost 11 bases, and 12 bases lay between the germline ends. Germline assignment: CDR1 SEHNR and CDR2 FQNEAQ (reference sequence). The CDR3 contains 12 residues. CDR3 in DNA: TGTGCCAGCAGCTCCCCCTCGGAGGTTCAGTACTTC. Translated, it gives CASSSPSEVQYF.

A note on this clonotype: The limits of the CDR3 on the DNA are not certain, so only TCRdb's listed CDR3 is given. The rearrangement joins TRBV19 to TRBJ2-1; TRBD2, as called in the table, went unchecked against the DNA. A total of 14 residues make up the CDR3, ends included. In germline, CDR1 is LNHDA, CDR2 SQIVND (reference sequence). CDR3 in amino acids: CASTSGDFYNEQFF.

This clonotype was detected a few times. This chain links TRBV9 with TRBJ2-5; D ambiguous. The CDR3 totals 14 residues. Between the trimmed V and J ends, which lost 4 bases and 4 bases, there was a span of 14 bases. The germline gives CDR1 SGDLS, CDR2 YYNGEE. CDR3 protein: CASSSGPKGETQYF. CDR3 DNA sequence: TGTGCCAGCAGCTCAGGTCCGAAGGGAGAGACCCAGTACTTC.

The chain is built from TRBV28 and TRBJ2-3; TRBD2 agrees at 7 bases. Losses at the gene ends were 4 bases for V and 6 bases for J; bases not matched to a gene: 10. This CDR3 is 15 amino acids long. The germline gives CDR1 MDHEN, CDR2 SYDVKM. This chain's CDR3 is CASSSWTSKLDTQYF. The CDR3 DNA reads TGTGCCAGCAGTTCCTGGACTAGTAAGTTGGATACGCAGTATTTT.

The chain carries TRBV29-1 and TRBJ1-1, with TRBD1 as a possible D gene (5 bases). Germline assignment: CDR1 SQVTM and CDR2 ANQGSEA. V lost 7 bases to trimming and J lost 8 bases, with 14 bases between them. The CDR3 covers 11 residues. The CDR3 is CSGGTVFEAFF. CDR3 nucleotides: TGCAGCGGCGGGACCGTCTTCGAAGCTTTCTTT.

This chain's CDR3 is CSGGGGTDTQYF. CDR3 nucleotide sequence: TGCAGCGGGGGGGGCGGCACAGATACGCAGTATTTT. The chain joins TRBV29-1 to TRBJ2-3; D may be TRBD2 (7 bases). The V and J ends lost 7 bases and 1 base respectively, with 9 bases between them. Germline loops: CDR1 SQVTM, CDR2 ANQGSEA. The CDR3 is made up of 12 amino acids.

This chain's CDR3 is CASSPTRAGTNEQFF. CDR3 coding DNA: TGTGCCAGCAGCCCGACCAGAGCGGGAACAAATGAGCAGTTCTTC. This chain uses TRBV7-2 with TRBJ2-1; TRBD2 matches at 7 bases. CDR3 size: 15 residues. CDR1 and CDR2 (germline): SGHTA, FQGNSA. Trimming removed 5 bases from V and 7 bases from J; junction bases left unmatched: 11.

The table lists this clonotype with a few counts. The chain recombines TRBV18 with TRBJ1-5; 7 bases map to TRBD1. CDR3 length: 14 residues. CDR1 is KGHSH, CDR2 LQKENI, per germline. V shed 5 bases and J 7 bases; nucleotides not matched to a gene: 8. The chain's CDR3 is CASSSTTGKQPQHF. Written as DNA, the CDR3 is TGTGCCAGCTCATCTACGACAGGGAAACAGCCCCAGCATTTT.

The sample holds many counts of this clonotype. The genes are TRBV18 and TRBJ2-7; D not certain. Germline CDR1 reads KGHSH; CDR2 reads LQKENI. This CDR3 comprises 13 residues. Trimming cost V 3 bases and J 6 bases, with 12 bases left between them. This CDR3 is CASSPSSWGEQYF. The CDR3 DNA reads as TGTGCCAGCTCACCGTCGTCTTGGGGCGAGCAGTACTTC.

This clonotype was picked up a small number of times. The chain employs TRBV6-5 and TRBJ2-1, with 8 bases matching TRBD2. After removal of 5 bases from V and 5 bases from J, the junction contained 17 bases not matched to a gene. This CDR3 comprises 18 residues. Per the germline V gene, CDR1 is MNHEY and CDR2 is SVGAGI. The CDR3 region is CASSLAGGGGLVHNEQFF. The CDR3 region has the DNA TGTGCCAGCAGTCTGGCGGGCGGCGGGGGACTAGTTCACAATGAGCAGTTCTTC.

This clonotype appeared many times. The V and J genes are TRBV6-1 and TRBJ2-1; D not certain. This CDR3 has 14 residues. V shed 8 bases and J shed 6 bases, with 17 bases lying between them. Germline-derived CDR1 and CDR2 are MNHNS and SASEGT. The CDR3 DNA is TGTGCCAGCTGGGAAGTCGAGTCATTCAATGAGCAGTTCTTC. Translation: CASWEVESFNEQFF.

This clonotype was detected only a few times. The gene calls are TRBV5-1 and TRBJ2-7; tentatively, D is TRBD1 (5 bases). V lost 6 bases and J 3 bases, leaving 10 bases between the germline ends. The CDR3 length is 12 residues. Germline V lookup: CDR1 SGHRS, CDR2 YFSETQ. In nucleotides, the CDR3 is TGCGCCAGCACAGGGCAGGGCTACGAGCAGTACTTC. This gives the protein CASTGQGYEQYF.

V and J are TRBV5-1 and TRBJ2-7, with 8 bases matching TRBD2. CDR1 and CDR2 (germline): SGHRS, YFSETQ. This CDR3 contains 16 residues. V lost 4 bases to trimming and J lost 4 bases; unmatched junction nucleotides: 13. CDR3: CASSRVGAGERYEQYF. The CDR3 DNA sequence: TGCGCCAGCAGCAGAGTCGGAGCGGGAGAACGGTACGAGCAGTACTTC.

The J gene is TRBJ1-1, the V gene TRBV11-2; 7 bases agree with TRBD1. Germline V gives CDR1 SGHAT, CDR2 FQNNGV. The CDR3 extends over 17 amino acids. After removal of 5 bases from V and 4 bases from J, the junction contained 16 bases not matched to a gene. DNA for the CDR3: TGTGCCAGCAGCCGAAGAAAGCCAGGGACAGCTGGCACTGAAGCTTTCTTT. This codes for CASSRRKPGTAGTEAFF.

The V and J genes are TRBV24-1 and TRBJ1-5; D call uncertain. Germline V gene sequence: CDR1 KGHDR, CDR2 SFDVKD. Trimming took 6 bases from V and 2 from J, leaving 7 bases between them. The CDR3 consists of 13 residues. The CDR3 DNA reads TGTGCCACCAGTAATATAGGCAATCAGCCCCAGCATTTT. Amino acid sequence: CATSNIGNQPQHF.

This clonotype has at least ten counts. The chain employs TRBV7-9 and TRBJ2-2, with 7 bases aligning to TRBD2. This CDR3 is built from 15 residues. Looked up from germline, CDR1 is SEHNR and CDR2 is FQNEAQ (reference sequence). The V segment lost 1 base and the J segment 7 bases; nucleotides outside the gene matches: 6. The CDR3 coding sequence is TGTGCCAGCAGCTTAGGACTAGCCTTCTACGGGGAGCTGTTTTTT. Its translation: CASSLGLAFYGELFF.

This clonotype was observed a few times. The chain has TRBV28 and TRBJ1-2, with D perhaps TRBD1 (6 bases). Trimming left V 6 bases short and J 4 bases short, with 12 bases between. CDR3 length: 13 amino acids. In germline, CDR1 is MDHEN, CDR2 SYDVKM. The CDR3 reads CASRTQGPYGYTF. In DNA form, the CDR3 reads TGTGCCAGCAGGACACAGGGACCCTATGGCTACACCTTC.